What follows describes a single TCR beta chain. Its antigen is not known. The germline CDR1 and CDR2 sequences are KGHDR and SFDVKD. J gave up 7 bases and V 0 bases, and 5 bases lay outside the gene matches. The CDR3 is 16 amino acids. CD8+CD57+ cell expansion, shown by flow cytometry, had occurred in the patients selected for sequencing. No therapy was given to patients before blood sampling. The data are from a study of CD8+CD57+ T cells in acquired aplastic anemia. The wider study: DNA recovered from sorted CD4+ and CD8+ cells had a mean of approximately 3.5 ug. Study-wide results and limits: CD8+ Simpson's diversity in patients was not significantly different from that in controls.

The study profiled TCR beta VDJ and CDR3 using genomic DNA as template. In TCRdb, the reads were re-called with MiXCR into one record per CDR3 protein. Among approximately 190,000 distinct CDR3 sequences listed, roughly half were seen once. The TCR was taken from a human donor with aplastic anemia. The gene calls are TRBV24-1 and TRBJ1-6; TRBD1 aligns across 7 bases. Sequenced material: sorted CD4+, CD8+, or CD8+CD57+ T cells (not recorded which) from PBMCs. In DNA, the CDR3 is TGTGCCACCAGTGATTTGTCGGGACAGCAGAATTCACCCCTCCACTTT. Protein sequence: CATSDLSGQQNSPLHF.